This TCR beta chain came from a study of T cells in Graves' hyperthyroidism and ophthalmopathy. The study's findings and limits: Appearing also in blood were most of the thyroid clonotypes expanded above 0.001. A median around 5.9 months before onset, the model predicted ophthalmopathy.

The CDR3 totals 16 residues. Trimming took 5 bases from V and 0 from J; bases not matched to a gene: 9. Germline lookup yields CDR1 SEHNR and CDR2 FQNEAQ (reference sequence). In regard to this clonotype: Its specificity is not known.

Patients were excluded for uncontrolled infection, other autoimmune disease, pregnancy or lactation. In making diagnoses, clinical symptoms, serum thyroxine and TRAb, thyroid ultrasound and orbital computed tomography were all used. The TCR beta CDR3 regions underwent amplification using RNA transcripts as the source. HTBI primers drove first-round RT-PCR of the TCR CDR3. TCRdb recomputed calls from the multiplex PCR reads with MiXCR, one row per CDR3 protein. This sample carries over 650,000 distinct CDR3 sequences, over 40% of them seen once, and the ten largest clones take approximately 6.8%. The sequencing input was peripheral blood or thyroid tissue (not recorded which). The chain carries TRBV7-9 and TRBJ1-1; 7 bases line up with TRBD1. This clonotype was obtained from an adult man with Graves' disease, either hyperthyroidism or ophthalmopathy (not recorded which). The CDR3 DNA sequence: TGTGCCAGCAGCCCCCCGGGACAGAACATGAACACTGAAGCTTTCTTT. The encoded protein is CASSPPGQNMNTEAFF.